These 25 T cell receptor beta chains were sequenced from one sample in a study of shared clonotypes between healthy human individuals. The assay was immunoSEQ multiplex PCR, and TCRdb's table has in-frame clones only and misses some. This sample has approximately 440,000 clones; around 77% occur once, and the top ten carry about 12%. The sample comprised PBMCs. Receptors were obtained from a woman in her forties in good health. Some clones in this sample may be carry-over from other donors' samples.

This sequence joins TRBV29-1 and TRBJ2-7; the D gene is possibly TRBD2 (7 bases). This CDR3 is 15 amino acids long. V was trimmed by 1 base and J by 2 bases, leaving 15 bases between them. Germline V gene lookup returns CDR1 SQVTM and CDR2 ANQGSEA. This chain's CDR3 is CSVEGGGQGPYEQYF. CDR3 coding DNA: TGCAGCGTTGAAGGGGGGGGACAAGGGCCCTACGAGCAGTACTTC.

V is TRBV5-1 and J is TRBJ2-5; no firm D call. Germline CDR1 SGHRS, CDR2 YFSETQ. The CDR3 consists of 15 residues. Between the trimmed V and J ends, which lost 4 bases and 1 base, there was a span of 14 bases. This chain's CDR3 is CASSPGPAPQETQYF. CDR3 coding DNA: TGCGCCAGCAGCCCCGGACCAGCCCCCCAAGAGACCCAGTACTTC.

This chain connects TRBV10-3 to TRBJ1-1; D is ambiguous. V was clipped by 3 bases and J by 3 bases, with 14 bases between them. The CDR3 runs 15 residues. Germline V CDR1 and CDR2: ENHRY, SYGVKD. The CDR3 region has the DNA TGTGCCATCAGTGAACTGGGAGGTTACGACACTGAAGCTTTCTTT. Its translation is CAISELGGYDTEAFF.

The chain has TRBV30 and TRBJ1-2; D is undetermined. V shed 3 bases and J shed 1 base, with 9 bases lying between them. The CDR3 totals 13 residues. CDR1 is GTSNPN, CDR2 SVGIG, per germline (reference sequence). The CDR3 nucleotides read TGTGCCTGGAGCCGGGCCTTTAACTATGGCTACACCTTC. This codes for CAWSRAFNYGYTF.

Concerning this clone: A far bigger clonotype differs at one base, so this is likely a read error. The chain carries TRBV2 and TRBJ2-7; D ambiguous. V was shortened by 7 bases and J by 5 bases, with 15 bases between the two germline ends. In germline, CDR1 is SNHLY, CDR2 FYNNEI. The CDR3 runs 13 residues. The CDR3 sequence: CASTRQIAHEQYF. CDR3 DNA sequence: TGTGCCAGCACTCGTCAGATAGCCCACGAGCAGTACTTC.

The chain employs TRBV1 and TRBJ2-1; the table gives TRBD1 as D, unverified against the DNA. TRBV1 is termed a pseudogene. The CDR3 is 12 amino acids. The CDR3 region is CTSSQGGHEQFF. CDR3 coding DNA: TGCACCAGCAGCCAAGGGGGGCATGAGCAGTTCTTC.

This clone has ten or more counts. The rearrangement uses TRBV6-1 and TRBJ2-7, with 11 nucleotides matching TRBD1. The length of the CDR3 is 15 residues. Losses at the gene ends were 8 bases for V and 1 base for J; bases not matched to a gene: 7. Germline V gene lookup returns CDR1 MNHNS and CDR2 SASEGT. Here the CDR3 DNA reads TGTGCCAGCGGAAAGGGGACAGGGGGGTCCTACGAGCAGTACTTC. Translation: CASGKGTGGSYEQYF.

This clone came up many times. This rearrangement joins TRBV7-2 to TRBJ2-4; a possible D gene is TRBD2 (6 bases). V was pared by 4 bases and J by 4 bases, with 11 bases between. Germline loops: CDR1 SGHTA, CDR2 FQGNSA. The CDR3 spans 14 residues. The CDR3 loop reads CASSSGTLKNIQYF. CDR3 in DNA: TGTGCCAGCAGCTCCGGGACTCTGAAAAACATTCAGTACTTC.

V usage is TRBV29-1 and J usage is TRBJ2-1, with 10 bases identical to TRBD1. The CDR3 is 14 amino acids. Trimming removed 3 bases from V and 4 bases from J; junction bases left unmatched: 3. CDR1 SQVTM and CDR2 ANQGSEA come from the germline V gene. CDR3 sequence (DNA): TGCAGCGTTGAGGACAGGGGGAAGTACAATGAGCAGTTCTTC. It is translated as CSVEDRGKYNEQFF.

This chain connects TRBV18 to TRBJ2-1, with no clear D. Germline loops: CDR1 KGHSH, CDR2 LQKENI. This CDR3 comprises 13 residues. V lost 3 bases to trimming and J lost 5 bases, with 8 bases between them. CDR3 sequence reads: CASSPLGNNEQFF. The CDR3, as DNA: TGTGCCAGCTCACCGCTGGGTAACAATGAGCAGTTCTTC.

This CDR3 reads CASSPPTGSSSEAFF. In DNA, the CDR3 is TGTGCCAGCTCACCACCGACGGGAAGTTCATCGGAAGCTTTCTTT. The gene calls are TRBV18 and TRBJ1-1; no firm D call. Germline V gene lookup returns CDR1 KGHSH and CDR2 LQKENI. The CDR3 has 15 amino acids. Trimming pared 0 bases from V and 8 bases from J, leaving 16 bases between.

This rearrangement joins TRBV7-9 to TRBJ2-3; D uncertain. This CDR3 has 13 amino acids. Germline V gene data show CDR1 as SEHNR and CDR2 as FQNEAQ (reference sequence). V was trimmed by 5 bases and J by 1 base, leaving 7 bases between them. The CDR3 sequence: CASSPAGTDTQYF. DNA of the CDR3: TGTGCCAGCAGCCCCGCTGGCACAGATACGCAGTATTTT.

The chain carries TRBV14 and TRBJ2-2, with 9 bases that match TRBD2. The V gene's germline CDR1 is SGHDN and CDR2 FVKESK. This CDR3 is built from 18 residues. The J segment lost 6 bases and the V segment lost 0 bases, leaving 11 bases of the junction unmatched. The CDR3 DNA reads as TGTGCCAGCAGCCAAGATTTGTCGATAGCGGGAGCTTCCGGGGAGCTGTTTTTT. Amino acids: CASSQDLSIAGASGELFF.

This chain's CDR3 is CASSEIGDSYEQYF. In DNA, the CDR3 is TGCGCCAGCAGTGAGATTGGGGACAGCTACGAGCAGTACTTC. The chain combines TRBV10-2 with TRBJ2-7; 7 nucleotides align to TRBD1. After removal of 2 bases from V and 3 bases from J, the junction contained 4 bases not matched to a gene. This CDR3 is built from 14 residues. Germline values: CDR1 WSHSY, CDR2 SAAADI.

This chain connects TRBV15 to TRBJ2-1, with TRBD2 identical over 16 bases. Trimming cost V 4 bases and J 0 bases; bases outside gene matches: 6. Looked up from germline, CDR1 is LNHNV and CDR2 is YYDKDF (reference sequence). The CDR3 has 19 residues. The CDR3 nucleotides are TGTGCCACCAGCACTCCGGGACTAGCGGGAGGGCCCTCCTACAATGAGCAGTTCTTC. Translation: CATSTPGLAGGPSYNEQFF.

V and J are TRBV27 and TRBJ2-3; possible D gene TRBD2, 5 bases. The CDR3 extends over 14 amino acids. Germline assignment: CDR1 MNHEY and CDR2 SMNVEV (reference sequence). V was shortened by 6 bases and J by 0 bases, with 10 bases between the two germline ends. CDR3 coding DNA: TGTGCCAGCAGGGTAGCGCAAAGCACAGATACGCAGTATTTT. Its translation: CASRVAQSTDTQYF.

The CDR3 region is CASSQEDRASYEQYF. The CDR3 bases are TGTGCCAGCAGCCAAGAGGACAGGGCCTCCTACGAGCAGTACTTC. The chain has TRBV4-2 and TRBJ2-7, with 8 positions matching TRBD1. Germline V gene sequence: CDR1 LGHNA, CDR2 YNFKEQ. The CDR3 totals 15 residues. Unmatched junction bases numbered 1, after V lost 0 bases and J lost 0 bases.

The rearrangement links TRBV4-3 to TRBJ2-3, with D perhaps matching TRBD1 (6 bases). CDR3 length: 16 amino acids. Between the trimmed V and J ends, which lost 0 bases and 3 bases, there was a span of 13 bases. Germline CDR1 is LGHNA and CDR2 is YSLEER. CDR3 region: CASSQDVGQGTDTQYF. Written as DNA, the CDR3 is TGCGCCAGCAGCCAAGACGTTGGGCAGGGGACAGATACGCAGTATTTT.

CDR3 DNA: TGTGCCTGGAGTCCCCCCCTAGCGGGAGTGGCAGATACGCAGTATTTT. Translated, it gives CAWSPPLAGVADTQYF. This chain connects TRBV30 to TRBJ2-3, with 10 bases matching TRBD2. Germline CDR1 reads GTSNPN; CDR2 reads SVGIG (reference sequence). This CDR3 has 16 residues. V lost 2 bases to trimming and J lost 4 bases; unmatched junction nucleotides: 9.

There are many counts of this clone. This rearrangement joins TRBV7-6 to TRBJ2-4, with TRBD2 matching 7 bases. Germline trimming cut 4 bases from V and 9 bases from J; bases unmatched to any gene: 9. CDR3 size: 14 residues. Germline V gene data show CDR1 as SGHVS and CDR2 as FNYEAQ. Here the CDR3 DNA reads TGTGCCAGCAGCTCCGGACTAGGAAGTAGCATTCAGTACTTC. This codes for CASSSGLGSSIQYF. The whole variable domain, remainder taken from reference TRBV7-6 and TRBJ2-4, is GAGVSQSPRYKVTKRGQDVALRCDPISGHVSLYWYRQALGQGPEFLTYFNYEAQQDKSGLPNDRFSAERPEGSISTLTIQRTEQRDSAMYRCASSSGLGSSIQYFGAGTRLSVL.

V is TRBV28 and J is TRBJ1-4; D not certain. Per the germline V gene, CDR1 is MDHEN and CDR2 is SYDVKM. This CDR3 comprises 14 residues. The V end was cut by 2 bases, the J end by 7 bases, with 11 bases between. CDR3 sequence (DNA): TGTGCCAGCAGTTTACGGGTGTATGGTGAAAAACTGTTTTTT. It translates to CASSLRVYGEKLFF.

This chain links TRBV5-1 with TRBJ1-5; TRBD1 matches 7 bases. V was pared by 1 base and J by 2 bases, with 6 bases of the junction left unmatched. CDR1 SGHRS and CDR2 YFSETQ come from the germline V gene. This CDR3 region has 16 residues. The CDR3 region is CASSLNGQGGNQPQHF. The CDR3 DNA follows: TGCGCCAGCAGCTTGAACGGGCAGGGGGGCAATCAGCCCCAGCATTTT.

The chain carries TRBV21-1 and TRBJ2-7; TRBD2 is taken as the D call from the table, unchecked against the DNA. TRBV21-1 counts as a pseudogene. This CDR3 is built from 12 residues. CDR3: CASLPVYYEQYF. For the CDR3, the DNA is TGTGCCAGCCTCCCCGTCTACTACGAGCAGTACTTC.

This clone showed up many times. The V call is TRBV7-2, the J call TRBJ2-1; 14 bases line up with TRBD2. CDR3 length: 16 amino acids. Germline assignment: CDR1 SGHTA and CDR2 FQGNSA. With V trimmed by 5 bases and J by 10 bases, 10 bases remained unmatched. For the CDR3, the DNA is TGTGCCAGCAGCCCTTCGGGACTAGCGGGGGAGGGGGAGCAGTTCTTC. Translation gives CASSPSGLAGEGEQFF. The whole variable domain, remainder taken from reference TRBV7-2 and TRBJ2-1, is GAGVSQSPSNKVTEKGKDVELRCDPISGHTALYWYRQSLGQGLEFLIYFQGNSAPDKSGLPSDRFSAERTGGSVSTLTIQRTQQEDSAVYLCASSPSGLAGEGEQFFGPGTRLTVL.

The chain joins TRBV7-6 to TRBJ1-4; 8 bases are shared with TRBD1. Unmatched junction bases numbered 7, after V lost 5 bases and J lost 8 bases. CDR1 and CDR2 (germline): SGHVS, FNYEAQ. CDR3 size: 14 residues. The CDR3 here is CASSLDRTGEKLFF. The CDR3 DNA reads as TGTGCCAGCAGCCTGGACAGGACAGGGGAAAAACTGTTTTTT.